This T cell receptor (beta chain) came from a study of shared clonotypes between healthy human individuals. V was pared by 8 bases and J by 5 bases, with 5 bases of the junction left unmatched. Looked up from germline, CDR1 is LNHDA and CDR2 is SQIVND (reference sequence). The CDR3 consists of 13 residues. Some clones are missing from TCRdb's copy, which holds only in-frame ones; the method was immunoSEQ multiplex PCR. The sample has some 1.5 million clones, 95% to 99% seen once. Specimen: naive CD4+ T cells sorted from blood. As for subset: CD45RA+ positively selected. This clonotype originated in a man younger than 45 in good health. This chain links TRBV19 with TRBJ1-5; TRBD1 matches 8 bases. The CDR3 coding sequence is TGTGCCAGTGACGACAGGGGCTATCAGCCCCAGCATTTT. This translates into CASDDRGYQPQHF.